The clone carrying this TCR beta chain occurred many times. Its target is unknown. This sample is drawn from a study of identical twins. Broader study findings: Models underestimated out-of-frame TCR alpha sharing in monozygotic twins.

With template switching, a universal primer site was added, and the cDNA carried unique molecular identifiers. TCRdb re-derived calls from the 5' RACE reads in MiXCR, one entry per CDR3 protein. The data show about 450,000 distinct CDR3 sequences, approximately 17% seen once. With V trimmed by 4 bases and J by 5 bases, 7 bases remained unmatched. The CDR3 consists of 14 residues. The receptor's source is a man between 45 and 60 years old in good health. The rearrangement links TRBV12-3 or TRBV12-4 to TRBJ1-2, with 7 bases fitting TRBD1. The sequenced material came from naive T cells sorted from blood. The CDR3: CASSYGQVAYGYTF. The CDR3 DNA reads TGTGCCAGCAGTTACGGACAGGTTGCGTATGGCTACACCTTC.